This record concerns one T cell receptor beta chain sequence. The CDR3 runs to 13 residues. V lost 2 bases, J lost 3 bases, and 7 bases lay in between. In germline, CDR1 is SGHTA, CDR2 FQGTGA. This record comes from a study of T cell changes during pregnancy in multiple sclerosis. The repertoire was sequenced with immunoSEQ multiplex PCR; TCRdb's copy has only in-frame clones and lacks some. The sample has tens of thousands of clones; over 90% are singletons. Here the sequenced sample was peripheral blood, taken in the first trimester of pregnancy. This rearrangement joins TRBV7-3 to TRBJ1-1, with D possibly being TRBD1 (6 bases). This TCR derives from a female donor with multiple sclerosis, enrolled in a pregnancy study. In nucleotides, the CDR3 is TGTGCCAGCAGCTTACGACAGGACACTGAAGCTTTCTTT. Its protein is CASSLRQDTEAFF.